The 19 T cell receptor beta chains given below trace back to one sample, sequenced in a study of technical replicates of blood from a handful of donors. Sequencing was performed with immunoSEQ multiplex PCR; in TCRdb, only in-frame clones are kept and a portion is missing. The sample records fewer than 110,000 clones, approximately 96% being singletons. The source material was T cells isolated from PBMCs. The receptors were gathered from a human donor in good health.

Written as DNA, the CDR3 is TGCAGCACGAGGGACAGTAACTATGGCTACACCTTC. Its translation is CSTRDSNYGYTF. This sequence joins TRBV29-1 and TRBJ1-2; TRBD1 matches at 7 bases. From germline, CDR1 is SQVTM and CDR2 ANQGSEA. V trimming: 8 bases; J trimming: 1 base; junction bases outside the gene matches: 4. This CDR3 comprises 12 residues.

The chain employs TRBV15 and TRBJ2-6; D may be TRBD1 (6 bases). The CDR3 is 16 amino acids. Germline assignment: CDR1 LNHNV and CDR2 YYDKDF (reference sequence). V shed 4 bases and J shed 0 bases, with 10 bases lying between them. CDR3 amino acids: CATSIDRSSGANVLTF. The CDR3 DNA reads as TGTGCCACCAGCATCGACAGGAGCTCTGGGGCCAACGTCCTGACTTTC.

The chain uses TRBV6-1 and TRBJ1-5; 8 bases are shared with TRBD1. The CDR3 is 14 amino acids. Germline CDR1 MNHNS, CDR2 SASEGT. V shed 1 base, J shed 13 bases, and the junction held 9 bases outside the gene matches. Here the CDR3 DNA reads TGTGCCAGCAGTGAAGGCGAGGGGACAGGAACTCAGCATTTT. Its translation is CASSEGEGTGTQHF.

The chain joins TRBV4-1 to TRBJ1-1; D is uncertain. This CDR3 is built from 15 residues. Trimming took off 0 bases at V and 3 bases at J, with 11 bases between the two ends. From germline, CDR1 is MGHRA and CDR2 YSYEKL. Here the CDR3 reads CASSQDLGGYTEAFF. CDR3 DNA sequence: TGCGCCAGCAGCCAAGATCTTGGAGGGTACACTGAAGCTTTCTTT.

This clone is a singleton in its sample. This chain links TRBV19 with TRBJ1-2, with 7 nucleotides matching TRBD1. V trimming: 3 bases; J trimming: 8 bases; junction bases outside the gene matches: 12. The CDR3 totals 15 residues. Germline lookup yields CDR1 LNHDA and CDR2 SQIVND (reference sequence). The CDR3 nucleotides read TGTGCCAGTAGTATTGGGACAGTCCTATCGGCGGGCTACACCTTC. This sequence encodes CASSIGTVLSAGYTF.

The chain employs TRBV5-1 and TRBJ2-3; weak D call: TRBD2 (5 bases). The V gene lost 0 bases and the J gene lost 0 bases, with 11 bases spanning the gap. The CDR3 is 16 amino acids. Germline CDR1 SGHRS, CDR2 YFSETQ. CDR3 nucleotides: TGCGCCAGCAGCTTGGGGGCGGGTCTAAGCACAGATACGCAGTATTTT. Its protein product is CASSLGAGLSTDTQYF.

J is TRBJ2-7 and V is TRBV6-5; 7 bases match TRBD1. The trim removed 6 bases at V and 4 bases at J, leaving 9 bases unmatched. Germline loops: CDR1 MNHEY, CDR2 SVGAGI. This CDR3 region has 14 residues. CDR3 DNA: TGTGCCAGCAGCTTAGACAGGGCTGTATACGAGCAGTACTTC. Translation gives CASSLDRAVYEQYF.

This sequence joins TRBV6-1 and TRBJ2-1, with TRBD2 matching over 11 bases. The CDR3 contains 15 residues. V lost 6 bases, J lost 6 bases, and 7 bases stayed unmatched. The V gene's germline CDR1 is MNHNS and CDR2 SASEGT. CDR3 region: CASSDIAGGPNEQFF. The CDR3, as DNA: TGTGCCAGCAGCGACATAGCGGGAGGGCCCAATGAGCAGTTCTTC.

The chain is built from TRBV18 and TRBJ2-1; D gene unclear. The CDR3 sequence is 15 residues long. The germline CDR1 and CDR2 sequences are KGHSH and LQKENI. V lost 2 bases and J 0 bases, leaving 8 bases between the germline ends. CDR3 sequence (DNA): TGTGCCAGCTCACCAAGAGAGAGCTCCTACAATGAGCAGTTCTTC. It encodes CASSPRESSYNEQFF.

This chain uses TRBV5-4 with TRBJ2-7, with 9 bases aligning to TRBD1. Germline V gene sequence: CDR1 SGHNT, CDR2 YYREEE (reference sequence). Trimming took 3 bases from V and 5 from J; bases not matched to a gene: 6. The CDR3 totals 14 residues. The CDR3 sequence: CASSSDRGANEQYF. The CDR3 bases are TGTGCCAGCAGCTCAGACAGGGGGGCAAACGAGCAGTACTTC. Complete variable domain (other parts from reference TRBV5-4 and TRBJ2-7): ETGVTQSPTHLIKTRGQQVTLRCSSQSGHNTVSWYQQALGQGPQFIFQYYREEENGRGNFPPRFSGLQFPNYSSELNVNALELDDSALYLCASSSDRGANEQYFGPGTRLTVT.

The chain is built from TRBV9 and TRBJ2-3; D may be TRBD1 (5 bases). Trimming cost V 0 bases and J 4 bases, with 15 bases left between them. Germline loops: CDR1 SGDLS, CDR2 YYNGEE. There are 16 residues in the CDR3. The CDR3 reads CASSVGRANMPDTQYF. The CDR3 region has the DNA TGTGCCAGCAGCGTAGGCAGGGCCAATATGCCAGATACGCAGTATTTT. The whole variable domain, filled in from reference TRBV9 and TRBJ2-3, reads DSGVTQTPKHLITATGQRVTLRCSPRSGDLSVYWYQQSLDQGLQFLIQYYNGEERAKGNILERFSAQQFPDLHSELNLSSLELGDSALYFCASSVGRANMPDTQYFGPGTRLTVL.

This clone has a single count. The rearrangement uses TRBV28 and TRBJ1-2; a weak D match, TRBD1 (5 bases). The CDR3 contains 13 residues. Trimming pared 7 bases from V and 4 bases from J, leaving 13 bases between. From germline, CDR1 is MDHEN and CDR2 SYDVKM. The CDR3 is CASTQGAIYGYTF. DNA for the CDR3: TGTGCCAGCACCCAGGGCGCGATCTATGGCTACACCTTC.

CDR3 residues: CASSIGTITTDTQYF. Here the CDR3 DNA reads TGCGCCAGCAGCATAGGGACTATTACCACAGATACGCAGTATTTT. The rearrangement links TRBV5-1 to TRBJ2-3; 7 nucleotides line up with TRBD2. There are 15 residues in the CDR3. Trimming took 4 bases from V and 2 from J; bases not matched to a gene: 7. The V gene's germline CDR1 is SGHRS and CDR2 YFSETQ.

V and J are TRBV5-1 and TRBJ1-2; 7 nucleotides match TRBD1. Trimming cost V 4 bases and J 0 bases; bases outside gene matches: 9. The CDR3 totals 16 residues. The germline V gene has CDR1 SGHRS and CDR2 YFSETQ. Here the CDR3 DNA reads TGCGCCAGCAGCACGACGGGGACAGCATCTAACTATGGCTACACCTTC. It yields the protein CASSTTGTASNYGYTF.

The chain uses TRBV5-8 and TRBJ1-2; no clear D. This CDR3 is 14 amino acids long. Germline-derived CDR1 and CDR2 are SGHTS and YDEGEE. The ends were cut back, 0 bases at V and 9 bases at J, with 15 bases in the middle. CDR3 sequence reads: CASSLVSGDKSYTF. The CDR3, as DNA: TGTGCCAGCAGCTTGGTTTCCGGGGATAAGAGCTACACCTTC.

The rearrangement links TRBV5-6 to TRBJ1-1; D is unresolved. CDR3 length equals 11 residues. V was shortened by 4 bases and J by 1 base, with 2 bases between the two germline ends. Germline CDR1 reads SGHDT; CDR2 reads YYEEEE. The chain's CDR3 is CASSQNTEAFF. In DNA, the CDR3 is TGTGCCAGCAGCCAGAACACTGAAGCTTTCTTT.

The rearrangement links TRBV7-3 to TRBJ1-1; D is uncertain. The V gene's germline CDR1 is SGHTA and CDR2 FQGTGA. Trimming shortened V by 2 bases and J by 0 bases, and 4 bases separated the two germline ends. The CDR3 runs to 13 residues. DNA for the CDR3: TGTGCCAGCAGCTTACAAATGAACACTGAAGCTTTCTTT. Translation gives CASSLQMNTEAFF.

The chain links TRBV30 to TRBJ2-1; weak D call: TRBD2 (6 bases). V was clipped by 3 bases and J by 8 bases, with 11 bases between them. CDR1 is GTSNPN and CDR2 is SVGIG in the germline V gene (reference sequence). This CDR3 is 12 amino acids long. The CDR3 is CAWRRWGDEQFF. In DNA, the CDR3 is TGTGCCTGGAGGAGATGGGGGGATGAGCAGTTCTTC.

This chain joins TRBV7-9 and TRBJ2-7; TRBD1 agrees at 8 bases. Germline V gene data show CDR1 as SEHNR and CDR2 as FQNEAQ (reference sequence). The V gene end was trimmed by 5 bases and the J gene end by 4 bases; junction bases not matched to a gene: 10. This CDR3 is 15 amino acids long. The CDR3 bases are TGTGCCAGCAGCCGTACGTCCCGGGACAGGTACGAGCAGTACTTC. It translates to CASSRTSRDRYEQYF.